Sequencing of this T cell receptor (beta chain) was carried out in a study of T-cell reconstitution after alpha-beta-depleted transplantation in children. To note about this clonotype: Antigen: not known.

The TCRbeta library incorporated unique molecular identifiers. TCRdb fed the PCR reads into MiXCR, producing one record per CDR3 protein. The sample has approximately 500,000 distinct CDR3 sequences, 20% to 30% seen once; the top ten hold 35% to 40%. The CDR3 has 16 amino acids. J lost 0 bases, V lost 3 bases, and 6 bases had no gene match. Overall study results and limits: Most T-cell counts and diversity one year after the transplant came from T cells that were newly produced. Diversity of TCRbeta at day 60 was high in some patients, arising from surviving recipient T cells and thymic progenitors.

The sequencing used PBMCs, collected before TCRalphabeta/CD19-depleted stem cell transplant. The V and J genes are TRBV12-3 or TRBV12-4 and TRBJ2-3; TRBD2 aligns across 7 bases. The sequence derives from a boy less than two years old with Wiskott-Aldrich syndrome, due to receive a stem cell transplant. CDR3 nucleotide sequence: TGTGCCAGCAGTTTTAGTCTAGCGGAAAGCACAGATACGCAGTATTTT. This codes for CASSFSLAESTDTQYF.